The text below deals with one T cell receptor (beta chain). The antigen this receptor binds is unknown. No base quality values were provided; no much bigger clone lies one nucleotide off. This sample is part of a study of chemoradiotherapy in HPV16-positive cancers (dated by TCRdb to 2021 to 2024). In the study overall: Candidate HPV-specific T-cell clones and common TCR motifs were defined through functional T-cell assays on cells from a couple of HPV16-positive patients. Whether T-cell immunity against the HPV oncoproteins E6 and E7 changes during chemoradiotherapy and whether survival is affected by this immunity were examined in the study. The candidate HPV-specific TCRs and motifs were subsequently tracked in TCR repertoires obtained from roughly 78 patients with HPV-related cancers. The full study reports these points: Improved recurrence-free survival in HPV16-positive patients was associated with expansion of HPV-responsive T cells during chemoradiotherapy. Expansion of candidate HPV-specific clones and E7-related TCR motifs was observed in the tumor microenvironment during treatment, whereas no such expansion was observed for non-HPV-specific T cells. The survival association was reported for HPV16-positive patients, and the functional definition of HPV-specific T cells was derived from only a couple of HPV16-positive patients.

The CDR3 goes from the cysteine to the phenylalanine over 11 residues. The retained sequence is limited to the CDR3, 33 bases, with the frame set at the first base. The germline V gene specifies LGHNA as CDR1 and YNFKEQ as CDR2. V gives up 6 bases and J gives up 8 bases, and the segment between their germline ends measures 10 bases. Repertoires were sampled multiple times during chemoradiotherapy, which allowed clonal expansion in the tumor microenvironment to be followed. Libraries were made using the immunoSEQ multiplex PCR assay. TCRdb took this table from immuneACCESS and kept in-frame rearrangements with V and J called. Such tables lack part of the clones; where checked against another copy, unresolved V genes explain under half of the gap, and the rest is unexplained. Present in this sample are approximately 27,000 clones, approximately 84% of which were seen just once. The ten largest clones represent 5% to 7% of the sample.

The specimen comprised blood, sampled from a patient who underwent chemoradiotherapy. The origin of this receptor is a human donor with HPV-associated anogenital cancer. The V and J genes are TRBV4-2 and TRBJ1-1; the best D guess is TRBD1, with 5 bases matching. This receptor has the CDR3 CASSREGEAFF. The DNA sequence is TGTGCCAGCAGTAGGGAGGGGGAAGCTTTCTTT.